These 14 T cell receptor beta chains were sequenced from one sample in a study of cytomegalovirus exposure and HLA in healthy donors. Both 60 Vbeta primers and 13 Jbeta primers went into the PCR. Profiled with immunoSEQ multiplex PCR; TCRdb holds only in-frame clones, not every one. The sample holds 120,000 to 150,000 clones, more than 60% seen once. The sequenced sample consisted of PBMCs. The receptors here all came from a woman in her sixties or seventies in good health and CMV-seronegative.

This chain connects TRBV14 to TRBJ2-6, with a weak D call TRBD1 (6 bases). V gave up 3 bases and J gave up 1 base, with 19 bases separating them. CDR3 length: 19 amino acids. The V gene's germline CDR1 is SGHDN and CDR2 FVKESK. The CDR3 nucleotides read TGTGCCAGCAGCCAGGACAGTCAATTGATCATTTCTGGGGCCAACGTCCTGACTTTC. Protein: CASSQDSQLIISGANVLTF.

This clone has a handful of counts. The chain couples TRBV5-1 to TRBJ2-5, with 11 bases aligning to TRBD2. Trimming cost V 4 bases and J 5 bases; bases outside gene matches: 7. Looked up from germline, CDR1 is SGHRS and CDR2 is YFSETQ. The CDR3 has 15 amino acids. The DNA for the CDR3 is TGCGCCAGCAGCCTTAGCGGGGGGGCAATGGAGACCCAGTACTTC. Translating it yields CASSLSGGAMETQYF.

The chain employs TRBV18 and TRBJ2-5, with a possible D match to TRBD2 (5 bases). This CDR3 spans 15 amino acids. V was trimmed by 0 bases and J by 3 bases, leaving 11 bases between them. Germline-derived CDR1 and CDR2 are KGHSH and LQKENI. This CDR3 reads CASSPPRTGKETQYF. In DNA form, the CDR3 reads TGTGCCAGCTCACCACCCCGGACGGGGAAAGAGACCCAGTACTTC.

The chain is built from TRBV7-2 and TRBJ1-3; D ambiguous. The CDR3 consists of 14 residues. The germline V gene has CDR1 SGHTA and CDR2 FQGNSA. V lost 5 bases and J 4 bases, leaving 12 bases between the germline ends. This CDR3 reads CASSRSDVGNTIYF. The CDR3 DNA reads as TGTGCCAGCAGCCGCAGCGACGTCGGAAACACCATATATTTT.

The CDR3 here is CASSQTGGAANEKLFF. The CDR3 bases are TGTGCCAGCAGTCAGACGGGGGGGGCTGCTAATGAAAAACTGTTTTTT. This sequence joins TRBV7-8 and TRBJ1-4; D might be TRBD1 (6 bases). Germline lookup yields CDR1 SGHVS and CDR2 FQNEAQ. V dropped 6 bases and J dropped 3 bases, with 17 bases sitting between them. The CDR3 loop spans 16 amino acids.

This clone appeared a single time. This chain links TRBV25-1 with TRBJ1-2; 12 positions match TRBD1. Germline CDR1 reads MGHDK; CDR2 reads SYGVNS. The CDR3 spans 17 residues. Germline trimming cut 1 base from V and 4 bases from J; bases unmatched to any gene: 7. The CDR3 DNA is TGTGCCAGCAGTGAATCAGGGACAGGGGGCATGGGCTATGGCTACACCTTC. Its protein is CASSESGTGGMGYGYTF.

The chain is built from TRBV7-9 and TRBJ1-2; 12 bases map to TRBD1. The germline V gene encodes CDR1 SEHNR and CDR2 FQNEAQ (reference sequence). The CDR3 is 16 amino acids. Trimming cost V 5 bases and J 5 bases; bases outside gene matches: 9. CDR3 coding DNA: TGTGCCAGCAGCGCACCACCGGGACAGGGGGCTTATGGCTACACCTTC. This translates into CASSAPPGQGAYGYTF. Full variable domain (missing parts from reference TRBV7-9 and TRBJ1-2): DTGVSQNPRHKITKRGQNVTFRCDPISEHNRLYWYRQTLGQGPEFLTYFQNEAQLEKSRLLSDRFSAERPKGSFSTLEIQRTEQGDSAMYLCASSAPPGQGAYGYTFGSGTRLTVV.

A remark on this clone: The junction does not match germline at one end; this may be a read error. The CDR3 DNA reads TGCTCCAGCAGCCCTGGGACTAGCGGGAGGGAGACTACGCAGTATTTT. It codes for CSSSPGTSGRETTQYF. The chain links TRBV5-1 to TRBJ2-3, with TRBD2 identical over 16 bases. CDR3 size: 16 residues. Germline-derived CDR1 and CDR2 are SGHRS and YFSETQ. The full variable domain, its missing parts supplied by reference TRBV5-1 and TRBJ2-3, is KAGVTQTPRYLIKTRGQQVTLSCSPISGHRSVSWYQQTPGQGLQFLFEYFSETQRNKGNFPGRFSGRQFSNSRSEMNVSTLELGDSALYLCSSSPGTSGRETTQYFGPGTRLTVL.

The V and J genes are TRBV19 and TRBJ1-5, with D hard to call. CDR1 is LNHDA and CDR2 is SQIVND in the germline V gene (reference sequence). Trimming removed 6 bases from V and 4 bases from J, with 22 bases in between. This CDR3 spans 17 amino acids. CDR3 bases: TGTGCCAGTAGCCGACTATGGACGGGATTAATGAATCAGCCCCAGCATTTT. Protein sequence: CASSRLWTGLMNQPQHF.

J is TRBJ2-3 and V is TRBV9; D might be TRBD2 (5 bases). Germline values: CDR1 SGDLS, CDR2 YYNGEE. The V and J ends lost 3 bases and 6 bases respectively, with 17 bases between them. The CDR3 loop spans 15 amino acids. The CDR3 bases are TGTGCCAGCAGCGCTGAGGAAGGGCGCGGGGATACGCAGTATTTT. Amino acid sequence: CASSAEEGRGDTQYF.

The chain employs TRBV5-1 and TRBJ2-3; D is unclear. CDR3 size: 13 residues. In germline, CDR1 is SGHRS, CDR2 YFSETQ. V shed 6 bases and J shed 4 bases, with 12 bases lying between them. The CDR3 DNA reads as TGCGCCAGCATGCCTGTGGGCCCAGATACGCAGTATTTT. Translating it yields CASMPVGPDTQYF.

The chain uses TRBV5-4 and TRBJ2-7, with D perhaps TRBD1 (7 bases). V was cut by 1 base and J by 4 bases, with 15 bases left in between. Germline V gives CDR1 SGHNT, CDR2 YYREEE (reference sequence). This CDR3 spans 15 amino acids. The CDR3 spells CASSLPGGIPYEQYF. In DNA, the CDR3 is TGTGCCAGCAGCTTGCCAGGGGGGATCCCTTACGAGCAGTACTTC. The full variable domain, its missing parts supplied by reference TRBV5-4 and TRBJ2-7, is ETGVTQSPTHLIKTRGQQVTLRCSSQSGHNTVSWYQQALGQGPQFIFQYYREEENGRGNFPPRFSGLQFPNYSSELNVNALELDDSALYLCASSLPGGIPYEQYFGPGTRLTVT.

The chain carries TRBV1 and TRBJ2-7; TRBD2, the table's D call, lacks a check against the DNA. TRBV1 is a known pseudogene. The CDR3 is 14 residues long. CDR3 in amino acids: CTSSQGLWEVEQYF. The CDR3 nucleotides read TGCACCAGCAGCCAAGGGCTGTGGGAGGTAGAGCAGTACTTC.

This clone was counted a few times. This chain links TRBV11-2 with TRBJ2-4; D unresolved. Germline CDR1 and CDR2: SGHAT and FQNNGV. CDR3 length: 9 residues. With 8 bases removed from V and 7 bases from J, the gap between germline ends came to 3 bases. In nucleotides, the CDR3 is TGTGCCAGCGGCAACATTCAGTACTTC. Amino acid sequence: CASGNIQYF. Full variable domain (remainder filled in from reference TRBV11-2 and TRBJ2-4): EAGVAQSPRYKIIEKRQSVAFWCNPISGHATLYWYQQILGQGPKLLIQFQNNGVVDDSQLPKDRFSAERLKGVDSTLKIQPAKLEDSAVYLCASGNIQYFGAGTRLSVL.